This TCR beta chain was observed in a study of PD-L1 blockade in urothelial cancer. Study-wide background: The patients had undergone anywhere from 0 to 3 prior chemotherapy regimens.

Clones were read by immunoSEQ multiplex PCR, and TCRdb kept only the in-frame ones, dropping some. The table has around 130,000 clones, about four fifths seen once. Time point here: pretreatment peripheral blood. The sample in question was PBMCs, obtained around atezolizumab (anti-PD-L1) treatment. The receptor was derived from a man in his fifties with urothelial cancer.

CDR3: CASSYPGAEEKLFF. As DNA, the CDR3 is TGTGCCAGCAGTTACCCAGGGGCCGAGGAAAAACTGTTTTTT. The chain links TRBV28 to TRBJ1-4, with a tentative D call TRBD1 (6 bases). V was cut by 4 bases and J by 8 bases, with 14 bases left in between. Germline CDR1 reads MDHEN; CDR2 reads SYDVKM. The CDR3 has 14 residues.